The 32 T cell receptor beta chains presented below share a single source sample, sequenced in a study of cytomegalovirus exposure and HLA in healthy donors. The PCR employed 60 Vbeta primers together with 13 Jbeta primers. The repertoire was sequenced with immunoSEQ multiplex PCR; TCRdb's copy has only in-frame clones and lacks some. The data show roughly 80,000 clones, with 60% to 75% seen just once and roughly 15% held by the top ten. The sample taken for sequencing was PBMCs. The receptors stem from a woman in her 40s in good health and CMV-seropositive.

This chain uses TRBV27 with TRBJ2-5; 13 bases match TRBD2. The V segment lost 2 bases and the J segment 2 bases; nucleotides outside the gene matches: 5. This CDR3 has 17 residues. Germline CDR1 is MNHEY and CDR2 is SMNVEV (reference sequence). In DNA, the CDR3 is TGTGCCAGCAGTTTACAAGGGGGACTAGCGGGGCAAGAGACCCAGTACTTC. It codes for CASSLQGGLAGQETQYF.

The J gene is TRBJ2-3, the V gene TRBV7-2; 8 positions agree with TRBD2. The V segment lost 3 bases and the J segment 9 bases; nucleotides outside the gene matches: 14. Germline V gene lookup returns CDR1 SGHTA and CDR2 FQGNSA. The CDR3 runs 16 residues. Here the CDR3 reads CASSFGSGVLLGTQYF. CDR3 in DNA: TGTGCCAGCAGCTTTGGTAGCGGGGTCCTGTTGGGGACGCAGTATTTT.

This chain uses TRBV29-1 with TRBJ1-2, with D maybe TRBD1 (5 bases). The germline CDR1 and CDR2 sequences are SQVTM and ANQGSEA. Trimming took off 7 bases at V and 6 bases at J, with 15 bases between the two ends. The CDR3 loop spans 12 amino acids. CDR3 bases: TGCAGCGCCTCATCCGGACAAAATGGCTACACCTTC. Protein sequence: CSASSGQNGYTF. Complete variable domain (other parts from reference TRBV29-1 and TRBJ1-2): SAVISQKPSRDICQRGTSLTIQCQVDSQVTMMFWYRQQPGQSLTLIATANQGSEATYESGFVIDKFPISRPNLTFSTLTVSNMSPEDSSIYLCSASSGQNGYTFGSGTRLTVV.

The rearrangement links TRBV5-1 to TRBJ2-5; 8 nucleotides agree with TRBD2. The CDR3 length is 16 residues. Trimming cost V 2 bases and J 5 bases; bases outside gene matches: 11. Per the germline V gene, CDR1 is SGHRS and CDR2 is YFSETQ. The CDR3 region is CASSFSSSGGRETQYF. CDR3 coding DNA: TGCGCCAGCAGCTTCAGTAGCAGCGGGGGACGGGAGACCCAGTACTTC.

The rearrangement links TRBV27 to TRBJ2-5; 7 bases agree with TRBD1. Trimming cost V 6 bases and J 3 bases; bases outside gene matches: 4. Germline loops: CDR1 MNHEY, CDR2 SMNVEV (reference sequence). The CDR3 loop spans 13 amino acids. This CDR3 reads CASSRDSKETQYF. In DNA form, the CDR3 reads TGTGCCAGCAGCCGGGACAGCAAAGAGACCCAGTACTTC.

This chain uses TRBV19 with TRBJ1-5; D may be TRBD1 (6 bases). The ends were cut back, 6 bases at V and 7 bases at J, with 19 bases in the middle. Germline CDR1 is LNHDA and CDR2 is SQIVND (reference sequence). This CDR3 contains 15 residues. CDR3 loop: CASSHTAGGRQPQHF. The CDR3 DNA is TGTGCCAGTAGCCACACGGCGGGGGGGCGGCAGCCCCAGCATTTT.

This chain connects TRBV15 to TRBJ1-2, with a tentative D call TRBD1 (5 bases). The CDR3 loop spans 16 amino acids. V was cut by 0 bases and J by 6 bases, with 17 bases left in between. Germline loops: CDR1 LNHNV, CDR2 YYDKDF (reference sequence). CDR3 region: CATSRDRVAGGDGYTF. DNA for the CDR3: TGTGCCACCAGCAGAGATAGGGTGGCGGGAGGGGATGGCTACACCTTC.

V is TRBV5-1 and J is TRBJ2-7; a possible D gene is TRBD2 (6 bases). Looked up from germline, CDR1 is SGHRS and CDR2 is YFSETQ. The CDR3 contains 13 residues. Between the trimmed V and J ends, which lost 4 bases and 1 base, there was a span of 9 bases. The DNA for the CDR3 is TGCGCCAGCAGCCAGGCGGGGTCCTACGAGCAGTACTTC. This sequence encodes CASSQAGSYEQYF.

This clone was found once. The chain uses TRBV6-4 and TRBJ2-1, with a tentative D call TRBD2 (6 bases). V was shortened by 9 bases and J by 5 bases, with 17 bases between the two germline ends. The CDR3 is made up of 14 amino acids. Germline values: CDR1 MRHNA, CDR2 SNTAGT. In DNA, the CDR3 is TGTGCCAGTTCGAAGACCGGGAGTCACAATGAGCAGTTCTTC. It is translated as CASSKTGSHNEQFF.

This rearrangement joins TRBV28 to TRBJ1-5, with 10 bases matching TRBD1. In germline, CDR1 is MDHEN, CDR2 SYDVKM. V was pared by 3 bases and J by 7 bases, with 21 bases of the junction left unmatched. The CDR3 is made up of 20 amino acids. CDR3 loop: CASSLLRGTGDTGFPQPQHF. The CDR3, as DNA: TGTGCCAGCAGTTTGTTGCGCGGGACAGGGGATACCGGCTTTCCCCAGCCCCAGCATTTT.

This rearrangement joins TRBV7-2 to TRBJ2-5; 14 positions agree with TRBD2. V was pared by 2 bases and J by 4 bases, with 9 bases of the junction left unmatched. This CDR3 has 18 residues. Per the germline V gene, CDR1 is SGHTA and CDR2 is FQGNSA. CDR3 in amino acids: CASSLPTEGLAGAETQYF. The CDR3 region has the DNA TGTGCCAGCAGCTTACCCACCGAGGGACTAGCGGGGGCAGAGACCCAGTACTTC.

J is TRBJ1-5 and V is TRBV15; D might be TRBD1 (5 bases). Looked up from germline, CDR1 is LNHNV and CDR2 is YYDKDF (reference sequence). Trimming cost V 5 bases and J 7 bases, with 12 bases left between them. The CDR3 runs 13 residues. The CDR3 loop reads CATSGRQGQPQHF. The CDR3 bases are TGTGCCACCAGCGGTAGGCAGGGACAGCCCCAGCATTTT.

This clone was counted a few times. This chain links TRBV4-1 with TRBJ2-1, with D maybe TRBD2 (5 bases). V was cut by 6 bases and J by 4 bases, with 19 bases left in between. This CDR3 is built from 16 residues. From germline, CDR1 is MGHRA and CDR2 YSYEKL. CDR3 nucleotides: TGCGCCAGCAGGGCAATAGCGTCGGGCCCATACAATGAGCAGTTCTTC. It translates to CASRAIASGPYNEQFF.

V and J are TRBV30 and TRBJ2-2, with D possibly TRBD1 on 6 matching bases. V was cut by 2 bases and J by 9 bases, with 13 bases left in between. CDR1 and CDR2 from the germline V gene are GTSNPN and SVGIG (reference sequence). This CDR3 region has 13 residues. The CDR3 region has the DNA TGTGCCTGGAGTTTTGTCCGGGACAGGGAGCTGTTTTTT. This sequence encodes CAWSFVRDRELFF.

V gene TRBV4-1 combines with J gene TRBJ2-2; maybe TRBD1 (6 bases). V was shortened by 5 bases and J by 6 bases, with 16 bases between the two germline ends. Germline assignment: CDR1 MGHRA and CDR2 YSYEKL. The CDR3 contains 15 residues. The CDR3 region has the DNA TGCGCCAGCAGCTACCGGACAGCCGCCGCCGGGGAGCTGTTTTTT. This codes for CASSYRTAAAGELFF.

The chain couples TRBV5-1 to TRBJ1-5; D remains unclear. The germline V gene encodes CDR1 SGHRS and CDR2 YFSETQ. V gave up 0 bases and J gave up 0 bases, with 4 bases separating them. This CDR3 comprises 14 residues. CDR3 amino acids: CASSLGSSNQPQHF. The CDR3 bases are TGCGCCAGCAGCTTGGGTAGTAGCAATCAGCCCCAGCATTTT.

The chain is built from TRBV25-1 and TRBJ2-3; 7 nucleotides align to TRBD2. Germline V gives CDR1 MGHDK, CDR2 SYGVNS. V lost 5 bases, J lost 0 bases, and 5 bases stayed unmatched. This CDR3 has 15 residues. The CDR3 is CASSMGGTSTDTQYF. As DNA, the CDR3 is TGTGCCAGCAGTATGGGGGGGACTAGCACAGATACGCAGTATTTT.

The rearrangement uses TRBV9 and TRBJ2-7; D might be TRBD1 (6 bases). Per germline, CDR1 SGDLS and CDR2 YYNGEE. CDR3 length: 14 residues. With 7 bases removed from V and 0 bases from J, the gap between germline ends came to 14 bases. The CDR3 reads CASSPTGFSYEQYF. The CDR3 DNA reads TGTGCCAGCTCTCCGACAGGATTCTCCTACGAGCAGTACTTC.

The chain combines TRBV12-5 with TRBJ1-1; 9 positions match TRBD1. Germline values: CDR1 LGHNT, CDR2 FRNRAP. The CDR3 sequence is 13 residues long. The trim removed 6 bases at V and 4 bases at J, leaving 3 bases unmatched. CDR3 DNA sequence: TGTGCTAGTGGCCTGGACAGGGGCACTGAAGCTTTCTTT. It specifies CASGLDRGTEAFF.

The rearrangement uses TRBV30 and TRBJ1-1; D might be TRBD1 (5 bases). CDR1 is GTSNPN and CDR2 is SVGIG in the germline V gene (reference sequence). V shed 0 bases and J shed 3 bases, with 20 bases lying between them. The CDR3 totals 17 residues. The CDR3 is CAWSVGDWWEGDTEAFF. DNA of the CDR3: TGTGCCTGGAGTGTAGGCGACTGGTGGGAAGGGGACACTGAAGCTTTCTTT.

The V gene is TRBV5-4, the J gene TRBJ1-2; 12 bases map to TRBD1. V lost 2 bases, J lost 5 bases, and 7 bases stayed unmatched. The CDR3 has 16 residues. Germline V lookup: CDR1 SGHNT, CDR2 YYREEE (reference sequence). The CDR3 loop is CASSLGPGQGAYGYTF. For the CDR3, the DNA is TGTGCCAGCAGCTTAGGTCCGGGACAGGGGGCTTATGGCTACACCTTC.

The chain carries TRBV14 and TRBJ2-3, with D possibly matching TRBD2 (5 bases). The V gene's germline CDR1 is SGHDN and CDR2 FVKESK. This CDR3 has 18 residues. V was cut by 0 bases and J by 6 bases, with 22 bases left in between. The DNA of the CDR3 is TGTGCCAGCAGCCAAGATGGCCCATTCGGACGGCGAGGGGATACGCAGTATTTT. It codes for CASSQDGPFGRRGDTQYF.

This clone was counted a few times. The genes are TRBV2 and TRBJ1-2; 7 bases are shared with TRBD1. The length of the CDR3 is 14 residues. Germline V lookup: CDR1 SNHLY, CDR2 FYNNEI. The trim removed 8 bases at V and 5 bases at J, leaving 11 bases unmatched. The CDR3 spells CASLVDRARYGYTF. The CDR3 coding sequence is TGTGCCAGCCTAGTCGACAGGGCCCGATATGGCTACACCTTC.

V gene TRBV7-9 combines with J gene TRBJ1-4, with D perhaps matching TRBD1 (5 bases). This CDR3 is built from 14 residues. Germline CDR1 SEHNR, CDR2 FQNEAQ (reference sequence). Trimming left V 7 bases short and J 2 bases short, with 11 bases between. CDR3 sequence: CASTWAGTNEKLFF. The CDR3 region has the DNA TGTGCCAGCACATGGGCAGGGACTAATGAAAAACTGTTTTTT.

This chain uses TRBV6-5 with TRBJ2-7; 10 nucleotides align to TRBD2. The germline CDR1 and CDR2 sequences are MNHEY and SVGAGI. The CDR3 runs 14 residues. Losses at the gene ends were 6 bases for V and 2 bases for J; bases not matched to a gene: 4. CDR3 nucleotide sequence: TGTGCCAGCAGCCGGACTAGCGGCACCTACGAGCAGTACTTC. Its translation: CASSRTSGTYEQYF.

This clone was seen more than once but under ten times. CDR3 amino acids: CASESNYGYTF. DNA for the CDR3: TGTGCCAGCGAGAGCAACTATGGCTACACCTTC. This chain joins TRBV28 and TRBJ1-2; D gene ambiguous. V lost 8 bases, J lost 2 bases, and 6 bases lay in between. The CDR3 spans 11 residues. CDR1 is MDHEN and CDR2 is SYDVKM in the germline V gene.

This chain connects TRBV27 to TRBJ1-1; TRBD1 might be the D (6 bases). Germline CDR1 reads MNHEY; CDR2 reads SMNVEV (reference sequence). The CDR3 contains 14 residues. V was trimmed by 2 bases and J by 4 bases, leaving 11 bases between them. In nucleotides, the CDR3 is TGTGCCAGCAGTTTAGGGGGCGCCGGCACTGAAGCTTTCTTT. Protein product: CASSLGGAGTEAFF.

V usage is TRBV27 and J usage is TRBJ1-5; a possible D gene is TRBD1 (6 bases). The CDR3 extends over 15 amino acids. Trimming shortened V by 3 bases and J by 4 bases, and 13 bases separated the two germline ends. Germline V gene lookup returns CDR1 MNHEY and CDR2 SMNVEV (reference sequence). CDR3 sequence reads: CASSFGGLQNQPQHF. As DNA, the CDR3 is TGTGCCAGCAGTTTTGGGGGCCTCCAAAATCAGCCCCAGCATTTT.

The chain combines TRBV7-2 with TRBJ2-7; 7 bases match TRBD2. V lost 5 bases, J lost 4 bases, and 11 bases stayed unmatched. Germline V gives CDR1 SGHTA, CDR2 FQGNSA. The CDR3 consists of 15 residues. The CDR3 sequence is CASSIFTGGAYEQYF. The CDR3, as DNA: TGTGCCAGCAGCATATTCACGGGGGGAGCGTACGAGCAGTACTTC. Combining the CDR3 with reference TRBV7-2 and TRBJ2-7 gives the whole variable domain GAGVSQSPSNKVTEKGKDVELRCDPISGHTALYWYRQSLGQGLEFLIYFQGNSAPDKSGLPSDRFSAERTGGSVSTLTIQRTQQEDSAVYLCASSIFTGGAYEQYFGPGTRLTVT.

This clone was counted only a few times. The rearrangement uses TRBV5-1 and TRBJ2-2; D is perhaps TRBD2 (5 bases). The germline V gene encodes CDR1 SGHRS and CDR2 YFSETQ. Trimming removed 0 bases at V and 4 bases at J, with 16 bases between. The CDR3 spans 17 residues. The CDR3 protein is CASSLESVRGPTGELFF. For the CDR3, the DNA is TGCGCCAGCAGCTTGGAGAGTGTAAGAGGGCCCACCGGGGAGCTGTTTTTT.

The chain links TRBV4-2 to TRBJ1-5, with 9 nucleotides matching TRBD1. Germline assignment: CDR1 LGHNA and CDR2 YNFKEQ. J was trimmed by 4 bases and V by 0 bases; bases with no gene match: 1. There are 15 residues in the CDR3. The CDR3 nucleotides are TGTGCCAGCAGCCAAGAGGGGACAGGGAATCAGCCCCAGCATTTT. Translated, it gives CASSQEGTGNQPQHF.

CDR3 bases: TGCGCCAGCAGCTCGTCCTCAGGGGAGCAGTTCTTC. The encoded protein is CASSSSSGEQFF. The chain recombines TRBV5-1 with TRBJ2-1; TRBD1 is a possible D gene (5 bases). Trimming took 3 bases from V and 10 from J, leaving 11 bases between them. CDR1 SGHRS and CDR2 YFSETQ come from the germline V gene. This CDR3 is built from 12 residues.